This TCR beta chain was documented in a study of TIL therapy for anti-PD-1-resistant metastatic lung cancer. Germline V CDR1 and CDR2: MNHNS, SASEGT. The CDR3 is 15 amino acids. Between the trimmed V and J ends, which lost 5 bases and 2 bases, there was a span of 14 bases. Sequencing used immunoSEQ v3. Using immunoSEQ multiplex PCR, the repertoire was profiled, and TCRdb retains in-frame clones only, with some absent. The table lists 45,000 to 60,000 clones, just over 70% of them singletons. Stated time point: pre-treatment sample, taken before nivolumab and TIL therapy. Tumor tissue came from excised metastases, mostly pleural nodules or supraclavicular lymph nodes.

This TCR was recovered from a person between 25 and 79 years old with non-small cell lung cancer. The sequenced sample was tumor tissue, obtained at baseline. J is TRBJ2-3 and V is TRBV6-1, with a tentative D call TRBD1 (5 bases). Here the CDR3 reads CASSLRTYLTDTQYF. In nucleotides, the CDR3 is TGTGCCAGCAGTTTACGGACATATCTCACAGATACGCAGTATTTT.